This T cell receptor beta chain originates from a study of shared clonotypes between healthy human individuals (dated by TCRdb to about 2020). The study in broad terms: A couple of women and a few men aged 18 to 49 years were included in the cohort. For each donor, CD4 naive and CD4 memory were each run on three plates, CD8 naive on two plates, and CD8 memory on one plate. To estimate repertoire size and how much clonotypes are shared between individuals, the study performed deep sequencing of blood TCR repertoires from roughly five healthy adults. To increase sequencing depth and limit assay-specific biases, different laboratories used diverse techniques to prepare libraries and sequence TCR repertoires. Each donor's leukapheresis produced roughly between about 0.9 and 9.5 billion PBMCs.

On the study overall, not on this receptor specifically: When a few donors were compared, the shared fraction of clonotypes was 5% to 6.5% for naive CD4, around 3.6% for naive CD8, about 2.5% for memory CD4, and under 0.5% for memory CD8. Higher generation probabilities were observed for clonotypes shared by all four sorted-subset donors than for non-shared clonotypes. Based on pairwise subsampling, the degree of clonotype sharing among donors was expected to be affected by sequencing depth. Even with the large sequencing depth, rarefaction of the sorted-subset datasets indicated that sequencing was incomplete. Estimated clonotype richness was generally larger for naive than for memory subsets. Only blood was sampled, and tissue TCR repertoires likely differ from those in blood. Because the study included only a small number of donors, the genetic and exposure-history diversity represented was limited.

Turning to this clone: The target of this receptor is not known. No much larger clone exists at a distance of one base, and base qualities are not known.

The donors were healthy, HIV-negative adults who had no recently reported acute infections or vaccinations. Only Caucasian adults living in Nashville, Tennessee, USA were represented among the donors. CD4+ T cells were enriched through magnetic negative selection, after which naive cells were positively selected on CD45RA and the remaining negative fraction served as the memory subset. Blood was obtained by leukapheresis, after which PBMCs were separated by Ficoll-Histopaque density gradient centrifugation and cryopreserved in liquid nitrogen vapor phase. Analytical flow cytometry was used to check the purity and quantity of each magnetically sorted T cell population. Genomic DNA was isolated from each sorted fraction and quantified by UV absorbance on a Nanodrop 2000c. Compared with germline, V lacks 5 bases and J lacks 3 bases; bases without a gene match: 9. From its cysteine to its phenylalanine, the CDR3 spans 15 amino acids. Only CDR3 DNA remains: 45 bases, in frame from the first base. CDR1 MDHEN and CDR2 SYDVKM were looked up in the germline V gene.

Using the deep immunoSEQ assay, multiplex PCR amplified TCR CDR3 regions from genomic DNA. Extracted genomic DNA from each cell subset was spread evenly across all wells of several immunoSEQ 96-well plates, with each plate serving as a replicate. Each replicate PCR for sorted subsets received approximately 220 ng genomic DNA, equal to roughly 30,000 T cell genomes. The purified libraries were quantified using a Qubit 3.0 fluorometer, sized with a Bioanalyzer 2100, and then quantified again using the KAPA Library Quantification kit. A separate single-read 150-cycle Illumina NextSeq 550 flow cell was used to sequence each immunoSEQ 96-well plate. The published analysis was carried out like this. Because the immunoSEQ output held only junctional sequences and lacked quality scores, the filtering could not match the filtering applied to full-length reads. To assign V/J genes and CDR3, sequences were annotated against IMGT germline references using PyIR, a Python wrapper for IgBLAST v1.9. Reads with weak V/J assignments (E-value above 1e-6), missing CDR3, stop codons, out-of-frame junctions, or ambiguous translated residues were removed. V3J clonotypes were defined as sequences sharing an identical inferred V gene, J gene, and CDR3 amino acid sequence. To compute the percentage overlap between repertoires, the number of shared unique clonotypes was divided by the size of the smaller repertoire. Three approaches were used to assess repertoire richness: RTK rarefaction, the Chao1 estimator, and Recon v2.1 estimates of unobserved clonotypes. OLGA was used to compute generation probabilities for all TCRbeta clonotypes that the gDNA method yielded from a few donors. Sourced from immuneACCESS, this table was stored by TCRdb with only in-frame sequences that have V and J called. A share of the clones is absent; for the studies checked, an unresolved V gene accounts for under half, and the remainder has no known explanation. V and J calls and clone size follow that table, whereas D and trimming were derived from the DNA. Within this sample are over a million clones, with around 98% of them counted one time only. The top ten constitute 0.4% to 0.55% of the sample.

The sequence was obtained from a man in his thirties or forties in good health. Sequenced material: naive CD4+ T cells sorted from blood. The cell subset or site label, read with the paper, signifies: CD45RA+ positively selected. The V gene is TRBV28 and the J gene is TRBJ1-2; 7 bases in the middle match TRBD1. The encoded CDR3 is CASSATGVGYYGYTF. The DNA is as follows: TGTGCCAGCAGTGCCACAGGGGTTGGGTACTATGGCTACACCTTC.